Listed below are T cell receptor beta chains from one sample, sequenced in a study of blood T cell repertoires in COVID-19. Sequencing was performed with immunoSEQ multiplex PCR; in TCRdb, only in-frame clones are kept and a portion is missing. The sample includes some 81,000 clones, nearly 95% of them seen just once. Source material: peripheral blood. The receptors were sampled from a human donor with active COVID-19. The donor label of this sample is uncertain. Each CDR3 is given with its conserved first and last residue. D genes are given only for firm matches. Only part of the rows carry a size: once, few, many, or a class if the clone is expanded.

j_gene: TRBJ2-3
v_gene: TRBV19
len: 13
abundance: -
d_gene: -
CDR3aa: CASTPTSTDTQYF
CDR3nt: TGTGCCAGTACCCCAACTAGCACAGATACGCAGTATTTT

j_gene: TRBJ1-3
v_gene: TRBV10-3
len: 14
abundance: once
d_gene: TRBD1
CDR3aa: CAITSTGTGNTIYF
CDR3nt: TGTGCCATCACCTCGACAGGGACAGGAAACACCATATATTTT

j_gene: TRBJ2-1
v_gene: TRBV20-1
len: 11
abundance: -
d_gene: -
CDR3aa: CSAIQGYEQFF
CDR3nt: TGCAGTGCCATACAGGGTTATGAGCAGTTCTTC

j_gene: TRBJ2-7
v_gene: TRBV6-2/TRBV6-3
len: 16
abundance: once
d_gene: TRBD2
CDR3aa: CASSSLLAGGLVEQYF
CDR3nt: TGTGCCAGCAGCAGCCTCCTAGCGGGGGGGCTCGTCGAGCAGTACTTC

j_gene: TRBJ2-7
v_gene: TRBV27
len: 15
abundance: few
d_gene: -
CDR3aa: CASSLGTRSSYEQYF
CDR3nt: TGTGCCAGCAGTTTGGGGACACGAAGCTCCTACGAGCAGTACTTC

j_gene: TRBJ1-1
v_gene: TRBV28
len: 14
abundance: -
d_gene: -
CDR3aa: CASIPGGYETEAFF
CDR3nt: TGTGCCAGCATCCCTGGGGGGTATGAAACTGAAGCTTTCTTT

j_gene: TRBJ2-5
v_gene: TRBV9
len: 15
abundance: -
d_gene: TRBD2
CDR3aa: CASSVLREGGETQYF
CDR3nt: TGTGCCAGCAGCGTTTTGCGGGAGGGCGGGGAGACCCAGTACTTC

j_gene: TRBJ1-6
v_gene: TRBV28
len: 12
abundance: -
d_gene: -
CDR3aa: CASRSNEAPLHF
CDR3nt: TGTGCCAGCAGAAGCAACGAGGCACCCCTCCACTTT

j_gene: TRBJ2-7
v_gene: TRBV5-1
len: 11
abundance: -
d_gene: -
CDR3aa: CASRETYEQYF
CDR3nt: TGCGCCAGCAGGGAGACCTACGAGCAGTACTTC

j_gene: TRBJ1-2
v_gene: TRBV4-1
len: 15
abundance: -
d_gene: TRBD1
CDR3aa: CASRSQGAMEGGYTF
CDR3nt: TGCGCCAGCAGGTCACAGGGGGCAATGGAGGGGGGCTACACCTTC

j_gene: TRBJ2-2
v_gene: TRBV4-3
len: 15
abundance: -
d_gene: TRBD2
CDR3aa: CASSQAPRGSGELFF
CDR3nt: TGCGCCAGCAGCCAAGCTCCTCGCGGGAGCGGGGAGCTGTTTTTT

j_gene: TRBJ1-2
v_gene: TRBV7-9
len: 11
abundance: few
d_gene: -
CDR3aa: CASSTADGYTF
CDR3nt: TGTGCCAGCAGCACGGCGGATGGCTACACCTTC

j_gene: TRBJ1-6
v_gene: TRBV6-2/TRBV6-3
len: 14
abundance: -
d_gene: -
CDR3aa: CASSLQGTWSPLHF
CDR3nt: TGTGCCAGCAGTTTGCAGGGAACTTGGTCACCCCTCCACTTT

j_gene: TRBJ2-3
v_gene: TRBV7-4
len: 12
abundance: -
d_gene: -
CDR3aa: CASSLPTDTQYF
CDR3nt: TGTGCCAGCAGCCTCCCGACAGATACGCAGTATTTT

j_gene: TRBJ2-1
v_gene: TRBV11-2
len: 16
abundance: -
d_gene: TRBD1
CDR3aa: CASSSPGTGRYNEQFF
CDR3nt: TGTGCCAGCAGCTCTCCCGGGACAGGGAGGTACAATGAGCAGTTCTTC

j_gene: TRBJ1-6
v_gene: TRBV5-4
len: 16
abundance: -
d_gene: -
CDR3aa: CASSPEQGPSNSPLHF
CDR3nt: TGTGCCAGCAGTCCGGAACAGGGACCCTCAAATTCACCCCTCCACTTT

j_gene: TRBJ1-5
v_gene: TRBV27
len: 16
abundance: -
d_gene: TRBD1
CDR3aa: CASSFGTGGGNQPQHF
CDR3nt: TGTGCCAGCAGTTTCGGGACAGGGGGCGGCAATCAGCCCCAGCATTTT

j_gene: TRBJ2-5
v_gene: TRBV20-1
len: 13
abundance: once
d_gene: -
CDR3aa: CSASGRGQETQYF
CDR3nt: TGCAGTGCTAGTGGGCGGGGCCAAGAGACCCAGTACTTC

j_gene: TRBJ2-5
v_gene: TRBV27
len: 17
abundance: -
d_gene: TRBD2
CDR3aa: CASSLFSKPREGETQYF
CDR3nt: TGTGCCAGCAGTTTATTCTCCAAACCTAGGGAGGGGGAGACCCAGTACTTC

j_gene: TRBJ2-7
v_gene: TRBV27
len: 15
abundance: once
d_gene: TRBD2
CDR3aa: CASSWSSGASYEQYF
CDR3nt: TGTGCCAGCAGTTGGTCTAGCGGGGCCTCCTACGAGCAGTACTTC

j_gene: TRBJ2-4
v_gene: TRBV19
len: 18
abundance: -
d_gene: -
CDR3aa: CASSIDMTGSTAKNIQYF
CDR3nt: TGTGCCAGTAGTATAGATATGACAGGCTCGACGGCCAAAAACATTCAGTACTTC

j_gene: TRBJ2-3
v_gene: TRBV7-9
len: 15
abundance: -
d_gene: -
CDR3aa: CASLKSGTSTDTQYF
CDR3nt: TGTGCCAGCCTGAAAAGTGGGACTAGCACAGATACGCAGTATTTT

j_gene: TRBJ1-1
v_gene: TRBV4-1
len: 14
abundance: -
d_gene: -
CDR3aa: CASSPSLVRTEAFF
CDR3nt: TGCGCCAGCAGCCCCTCTTTGGTGAGGACTGAAGCTTTCTTT

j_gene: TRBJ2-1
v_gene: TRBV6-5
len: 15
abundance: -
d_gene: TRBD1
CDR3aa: CASSRGQGINNEQFF
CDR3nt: TGTGCCAGCTCCCGGGGACAGGGTATTAACAATGAGCAGTTCTTC

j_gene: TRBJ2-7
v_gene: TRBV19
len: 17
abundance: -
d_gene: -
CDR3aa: CASTPRGGQGPTYEQYF
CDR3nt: TGTGCCAGTACCCCGCGGGGGGGACAGGGGCCCACCTACGAGCAGTACTTC

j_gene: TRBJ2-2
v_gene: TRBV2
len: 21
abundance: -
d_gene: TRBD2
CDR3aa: CASSDLPRTSGIRINTGELFF
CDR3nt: TGTGCCAGCAGTGATTTGCCCCGGACTAGCGGAATACGAATAAACACCGGGGAGCTGTTTTTT

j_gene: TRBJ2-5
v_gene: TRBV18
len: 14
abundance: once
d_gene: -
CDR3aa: CASSPSGTQETQYF
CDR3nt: TGTGCCAGCTCACCTAGTGGGACACAAGAGACCCAGTACTTC

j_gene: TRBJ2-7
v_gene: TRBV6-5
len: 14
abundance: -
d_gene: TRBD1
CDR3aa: CASSSGTGGVEQYF
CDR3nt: TGTGCCAGCAGCTCCGGGACAGGGGGCGTCGAGCAGTACTTC

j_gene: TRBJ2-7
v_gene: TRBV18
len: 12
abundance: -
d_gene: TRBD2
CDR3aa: CASSSAGGEQYF
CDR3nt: TGTGCCAGCTCCTCAGCGGGAGGCGAGCAGTACTTC

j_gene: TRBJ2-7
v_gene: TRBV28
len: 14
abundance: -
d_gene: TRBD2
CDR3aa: CASRVPSGAYEQYF
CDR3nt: TGTGCCAGCAGAGTACCTAGCGGAGCCTACGAGCAGTACTTC

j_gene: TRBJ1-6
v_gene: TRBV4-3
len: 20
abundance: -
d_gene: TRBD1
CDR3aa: CASSPSLLGQGADFNSPLHF
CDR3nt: TGCGCCAGCAGCCCAAGTCTCCTGGGGCAGGGGGCCGATTTTAATTCACCCCTCCACTTT

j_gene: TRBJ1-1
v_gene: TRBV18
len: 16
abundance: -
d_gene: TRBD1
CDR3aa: CASSRRDREGATEAFF
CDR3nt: TGTGCCAGCTCACGAAGGGACAGGGAGGGTGCCACTGAAGCTTTCTTT

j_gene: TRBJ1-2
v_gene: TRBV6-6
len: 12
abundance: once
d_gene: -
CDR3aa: CASSYKADPNSF
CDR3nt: TGTGCCAGCAGTTACAAGGCAGACCCCAACAGCTTC

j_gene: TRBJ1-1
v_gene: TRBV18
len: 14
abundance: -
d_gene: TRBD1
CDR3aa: CASSLTGGGFEAFF
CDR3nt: TGTGCCAGCTCTCTCACAGGGGGCGGGTTTGAAGCTTTCTTT

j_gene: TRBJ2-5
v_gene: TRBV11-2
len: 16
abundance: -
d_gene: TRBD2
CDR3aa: CASSLVGGGRQETQYF
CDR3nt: TGTGCCAGCAGCTTAGTAGGCGGGGGGCGCCAAGAGACCCAGTACTTC

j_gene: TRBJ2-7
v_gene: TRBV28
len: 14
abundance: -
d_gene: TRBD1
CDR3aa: CASSDRVTNSEQYF
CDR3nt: TGTGCCAGCAGCGACAGGGTTACTAATAGCGAGCAGTACTTC

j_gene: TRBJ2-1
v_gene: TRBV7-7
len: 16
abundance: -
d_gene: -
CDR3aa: CASSSTTGYSYNEQFF
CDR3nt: TGTGCTAGCAGCTCAACGACAGGCTACTCCTACAATGAGCAGTTCTTC

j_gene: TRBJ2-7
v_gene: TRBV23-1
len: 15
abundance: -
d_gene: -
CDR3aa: CASSQPAGAGYEQYF
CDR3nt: TGCGCCAGCAGTCAACCCGCGGGGGCTGGTTACGAGCAGTACTTC

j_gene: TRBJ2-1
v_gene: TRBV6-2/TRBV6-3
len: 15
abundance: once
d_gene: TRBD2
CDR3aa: CASSRGLGDRNEQFF
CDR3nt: TGTGCCAGCAGCCGTGGACTAGGAGATAGGAATGAGCAGTTCTTC

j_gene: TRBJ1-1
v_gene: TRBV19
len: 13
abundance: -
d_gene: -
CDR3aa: CASSATPNTEAFF
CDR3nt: TGTGCCAGTAGCGCGACACCGAACACTGAAGCTTTCTTT

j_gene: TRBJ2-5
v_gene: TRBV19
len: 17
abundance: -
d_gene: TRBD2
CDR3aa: CASSLGLAGGSGETQYF
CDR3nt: TGTGCCAGTAGCCTGGGACTAGCGGGAGGATCGGGGGAGACCCAGTACTTC

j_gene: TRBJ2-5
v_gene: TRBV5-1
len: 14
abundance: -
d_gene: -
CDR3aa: CASSLGRLGETQYF
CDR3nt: TGCGCCAGCAGCTTGGGACGGTTGGGCGAGACCCAGTACTTC

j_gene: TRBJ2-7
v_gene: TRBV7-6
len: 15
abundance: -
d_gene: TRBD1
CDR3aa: CASSPGTGSSYEQYF
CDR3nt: TGTGCCAGCAGCCCCGGGACAGGGAGCTCCTACGAGCAGTACTTC

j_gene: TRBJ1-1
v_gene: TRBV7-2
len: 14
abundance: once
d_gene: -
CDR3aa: CASRRGGVYTEAFF
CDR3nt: TGTGCCAGCCGACGGGGAGGGGTGTACACTGAAGCTTTCTTT

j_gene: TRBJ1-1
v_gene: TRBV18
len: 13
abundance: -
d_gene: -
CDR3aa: CASSPRVNTEAFF
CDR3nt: TGTGCCAGCTCTCCCCGGGTCAACACTGAAGCTTTCTTT